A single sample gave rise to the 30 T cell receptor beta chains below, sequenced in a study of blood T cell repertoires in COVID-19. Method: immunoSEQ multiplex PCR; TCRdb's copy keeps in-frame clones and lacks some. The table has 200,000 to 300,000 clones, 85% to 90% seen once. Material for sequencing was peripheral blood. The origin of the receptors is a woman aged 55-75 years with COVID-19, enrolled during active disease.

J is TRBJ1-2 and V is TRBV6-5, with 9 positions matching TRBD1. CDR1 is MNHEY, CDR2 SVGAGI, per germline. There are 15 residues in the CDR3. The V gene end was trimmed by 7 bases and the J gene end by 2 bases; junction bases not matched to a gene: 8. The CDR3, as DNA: TGTGCCAGCACCAACTACGGACAGGGGAACTATGGCTACACCTTC. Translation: CASTNYGQGNYGYTF.

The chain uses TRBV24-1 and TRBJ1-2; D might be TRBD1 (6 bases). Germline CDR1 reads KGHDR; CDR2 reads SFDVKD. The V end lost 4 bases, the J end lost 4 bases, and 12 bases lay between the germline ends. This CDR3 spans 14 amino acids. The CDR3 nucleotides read TGTGCCACCAGTGACCCAACGACAGGCTATGGCTACACCTTC. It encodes CATSDPTTGYGYTF.

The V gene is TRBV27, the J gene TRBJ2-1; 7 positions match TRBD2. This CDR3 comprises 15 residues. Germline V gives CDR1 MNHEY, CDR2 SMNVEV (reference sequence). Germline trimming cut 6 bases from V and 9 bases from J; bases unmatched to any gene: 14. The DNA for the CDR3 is TGTGCCAGCAGCCCCGCGGGGGTAAGAGGGGCTGAGCAGTTCTTC. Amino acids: CASSPAGVRGAEQFF.

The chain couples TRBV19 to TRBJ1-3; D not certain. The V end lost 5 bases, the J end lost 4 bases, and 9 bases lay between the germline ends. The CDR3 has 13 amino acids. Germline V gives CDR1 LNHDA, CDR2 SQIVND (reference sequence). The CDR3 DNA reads TGTGCCAGTAGTCCAGTCGTGGGAAACACCATATATTTT. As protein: CASSPVVGNTIYF.

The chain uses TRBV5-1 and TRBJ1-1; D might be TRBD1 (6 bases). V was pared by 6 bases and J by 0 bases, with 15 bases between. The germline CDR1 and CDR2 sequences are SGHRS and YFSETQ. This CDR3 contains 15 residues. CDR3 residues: CASTPFTGLNTEAFF. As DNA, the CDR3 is TGCGCCAGCACACCCTTTACAGGGCTGAACACTGAAGCTTTCTTT.

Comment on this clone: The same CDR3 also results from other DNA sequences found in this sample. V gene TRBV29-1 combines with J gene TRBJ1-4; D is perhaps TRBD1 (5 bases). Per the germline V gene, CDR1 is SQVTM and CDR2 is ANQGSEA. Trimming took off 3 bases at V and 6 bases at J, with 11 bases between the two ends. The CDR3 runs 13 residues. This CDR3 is CSVDGQGDEKLFF. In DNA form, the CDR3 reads TGCAGCGTTGATGGGCAGGGTGATGAAAAACTGTTTTTT.

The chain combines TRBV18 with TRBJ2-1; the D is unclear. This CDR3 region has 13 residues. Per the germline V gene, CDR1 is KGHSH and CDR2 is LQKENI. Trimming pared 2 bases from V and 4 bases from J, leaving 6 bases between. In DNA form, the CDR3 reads TGTGCCAGCTCACCAACGCGATACAATGAGCAGTTCTTC. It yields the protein CASSPTRYNEQFF.

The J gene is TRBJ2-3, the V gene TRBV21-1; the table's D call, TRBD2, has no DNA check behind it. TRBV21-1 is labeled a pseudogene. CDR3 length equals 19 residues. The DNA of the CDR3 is TGTGCCAGCAGCAAAGAGAGGTTGGTGTTCGGGGGGGGCCCAGATACGCAGTATTTT. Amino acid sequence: CASSKERLVFGGGPDTQYF.

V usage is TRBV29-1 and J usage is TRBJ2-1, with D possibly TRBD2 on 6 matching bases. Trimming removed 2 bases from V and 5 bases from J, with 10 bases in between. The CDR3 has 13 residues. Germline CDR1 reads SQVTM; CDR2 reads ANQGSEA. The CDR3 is CSVERWTNNEQFF. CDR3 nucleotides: TGCAGCGTTGAAAGGTGGACTAACAATGAGCAGTTCTTC.

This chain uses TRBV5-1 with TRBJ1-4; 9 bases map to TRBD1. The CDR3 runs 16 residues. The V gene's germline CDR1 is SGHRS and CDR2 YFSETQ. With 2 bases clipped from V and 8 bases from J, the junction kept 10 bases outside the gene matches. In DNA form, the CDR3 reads TGCGCCAGCAGCTTAGCGGCCGGGACAGGGAGAGAAAAACTGTTTTTT. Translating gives CASSLAAGTGREKLFF.

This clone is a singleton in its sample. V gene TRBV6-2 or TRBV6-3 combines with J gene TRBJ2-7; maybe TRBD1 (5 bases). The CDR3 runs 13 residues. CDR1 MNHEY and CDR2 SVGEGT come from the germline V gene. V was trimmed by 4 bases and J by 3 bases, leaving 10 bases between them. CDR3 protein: CASSFWTIYEQYF. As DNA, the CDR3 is TGTGCCAGCAGTTTCTGGACAATCTACGAGCAGTACTTC.

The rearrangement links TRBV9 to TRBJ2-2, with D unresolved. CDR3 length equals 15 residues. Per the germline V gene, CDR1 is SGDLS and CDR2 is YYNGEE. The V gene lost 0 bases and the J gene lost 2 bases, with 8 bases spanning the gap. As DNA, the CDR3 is TGTGCCAGCAGCGTAGGAGTAGAAAACACCGGGGAGCTGTTTTTT. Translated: CASSVGVENTGELFF.

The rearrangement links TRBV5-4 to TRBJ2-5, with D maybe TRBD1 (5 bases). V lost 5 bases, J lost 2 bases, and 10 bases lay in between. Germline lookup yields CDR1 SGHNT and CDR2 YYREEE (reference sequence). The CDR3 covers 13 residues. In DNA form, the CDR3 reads TGTGCCAGCAGAGGGGCTGAGCAAGAGACCCAGTACTTC. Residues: CASRGAEQETQYF.

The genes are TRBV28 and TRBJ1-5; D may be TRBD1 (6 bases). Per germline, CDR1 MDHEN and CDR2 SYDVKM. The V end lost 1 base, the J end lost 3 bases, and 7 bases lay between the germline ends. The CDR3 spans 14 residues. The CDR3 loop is CASSLYRDNQPQHF. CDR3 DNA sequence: TGTGCCAGCAGTTTATACAGGGACAATCAGCCCCAGCATTTT. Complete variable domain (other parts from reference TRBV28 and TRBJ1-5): DVKVTQSSRYLVKRTGEKVFLECVQDMDHENMFWYRQDPGLGLRLIYFSYDVKMKEKGDIPEGYSVSREKKERFSLILESASTNQTSMYLCASSLYRDNQPQHFGDGTRLSIL.

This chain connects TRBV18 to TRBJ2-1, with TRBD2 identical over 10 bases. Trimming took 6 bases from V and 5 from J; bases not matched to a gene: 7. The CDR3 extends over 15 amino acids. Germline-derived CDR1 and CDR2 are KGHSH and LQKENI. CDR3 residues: CASSPQREGNNEQFF. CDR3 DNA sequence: TGTGCCAGCTCTCCTCAGCGGGAGGGGAACAATGAGCAGTTCTTC.

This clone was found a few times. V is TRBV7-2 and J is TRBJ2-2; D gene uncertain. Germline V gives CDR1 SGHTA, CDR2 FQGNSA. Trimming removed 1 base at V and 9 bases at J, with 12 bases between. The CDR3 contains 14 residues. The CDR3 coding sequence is TGTGCCAGCAGCTTAGTTGCCAGATCGCGGGAGCTGTTTTTT. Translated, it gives CASSLVARSRELFF.

CDR3 sequence: CASSQGTGNRANYGYTF. DNA of the CDR3: TGTGCCAGCAGCCAAGGGACTGGTAACCGAGCTAACTATGGCTACACCTTC. V gene TRBV3-1 (or the pseudogene TRBV3-2) combines with J gene TRBJ1-2; D uncertain. Trimming cost V 1 base and J 0 bases, with 15 bases left between them. The CDR3 has 17 amino acids. Germline V CDR1 and CDR2: LGHDT, YNNKEL (reference sequence).

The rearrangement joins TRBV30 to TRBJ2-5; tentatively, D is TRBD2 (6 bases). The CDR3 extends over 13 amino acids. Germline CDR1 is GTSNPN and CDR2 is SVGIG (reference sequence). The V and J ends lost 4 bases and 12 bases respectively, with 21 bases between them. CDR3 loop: CAWTGGVIIGKYF. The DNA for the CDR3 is TGTGCCTGGACCGGAGGGGTCATTATCGGAAAGTACTTC.

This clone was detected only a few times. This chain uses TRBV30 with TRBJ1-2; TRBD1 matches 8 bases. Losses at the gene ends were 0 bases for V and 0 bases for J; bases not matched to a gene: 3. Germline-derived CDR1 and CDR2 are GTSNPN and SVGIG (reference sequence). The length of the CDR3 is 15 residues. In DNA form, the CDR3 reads TGTGCCTGGAGTGTCCCGACAGGGGCTAACTATGGCTACACCTTC. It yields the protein CAWSVPTGANYGYTF.

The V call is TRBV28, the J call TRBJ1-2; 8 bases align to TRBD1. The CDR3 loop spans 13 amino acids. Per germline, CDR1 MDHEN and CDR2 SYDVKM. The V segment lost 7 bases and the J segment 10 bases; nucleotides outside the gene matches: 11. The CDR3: CASTLFRGQDYTF. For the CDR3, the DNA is TGTGCCAGCACTCTTTTCAGGGGGCAAGACTACACCTTC.

DNA of the CDR3: TGTGCCAGCAGCAACCTCAGGGAGGGGTCCCATCAGCCCCAGCATTTT. This translates into CASSNLREGSHQPQHF. V is TRBV7-9 and J is TRBJ1-5; D is possibly TRBD1 (5 bases). The CDR3 runs to 16 residues. The germline V gene encodes CDR1 SEHNR and CDR2 FQNEAQ (reference sequence). V was clipped by 5 bases and J by 5 bases, with 19 bases between them.

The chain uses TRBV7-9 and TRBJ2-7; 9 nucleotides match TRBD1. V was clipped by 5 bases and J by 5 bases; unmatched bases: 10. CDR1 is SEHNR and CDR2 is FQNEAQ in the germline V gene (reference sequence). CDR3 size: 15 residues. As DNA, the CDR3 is TGTGCCAGCAGCCCCACTGGACAGGGGCACGACGAGCAGTACTTC. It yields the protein CASSPTGQGHDEQYF.

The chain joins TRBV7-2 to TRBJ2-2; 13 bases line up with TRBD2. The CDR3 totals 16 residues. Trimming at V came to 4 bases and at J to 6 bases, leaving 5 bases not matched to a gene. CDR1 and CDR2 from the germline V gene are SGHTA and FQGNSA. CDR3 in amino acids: CASSSRTSGSAGELFF. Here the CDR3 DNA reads TGTGCCAGCAGCTCCAGGACTAGCGGGAGTGCCGGGGAGCTGTTTTTT.

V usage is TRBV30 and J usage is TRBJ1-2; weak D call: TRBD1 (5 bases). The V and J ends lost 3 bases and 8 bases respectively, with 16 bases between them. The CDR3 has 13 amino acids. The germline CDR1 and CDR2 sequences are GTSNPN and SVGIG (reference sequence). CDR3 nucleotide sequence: TGTGCCTGGAGGAATGGGGGGGTAGGCGGCTACACCTTC. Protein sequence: CAWRNGGVGGYTF.

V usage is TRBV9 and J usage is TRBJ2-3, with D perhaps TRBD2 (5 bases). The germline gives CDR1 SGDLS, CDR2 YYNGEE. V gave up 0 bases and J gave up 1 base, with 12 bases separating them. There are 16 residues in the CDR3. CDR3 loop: CASSVAASPRTDTQYF. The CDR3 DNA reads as TGTGCCAGCAGCGTAGCGGCTAGCCCTCGCACAGATACGCAGTATTTT.

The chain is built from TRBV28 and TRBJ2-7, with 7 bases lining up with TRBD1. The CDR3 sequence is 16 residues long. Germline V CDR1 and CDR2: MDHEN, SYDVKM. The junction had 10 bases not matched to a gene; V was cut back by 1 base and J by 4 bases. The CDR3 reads CASSLYPSAGGYEQYF. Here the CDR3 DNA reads TGTGCCAGCAGTTTATATCCCTCGGCAGGGGGTTACGAGCAGTACTTC.

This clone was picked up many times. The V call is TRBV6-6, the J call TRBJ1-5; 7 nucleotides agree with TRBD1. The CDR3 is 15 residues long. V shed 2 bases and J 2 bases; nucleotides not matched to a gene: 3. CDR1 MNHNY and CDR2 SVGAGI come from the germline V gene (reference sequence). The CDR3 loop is CASSYPGTGNQPQHF. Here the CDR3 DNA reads TGTGCCAGCAGTTACCCCGGGACAGGCAATCAGCCCCAGCATTTT.

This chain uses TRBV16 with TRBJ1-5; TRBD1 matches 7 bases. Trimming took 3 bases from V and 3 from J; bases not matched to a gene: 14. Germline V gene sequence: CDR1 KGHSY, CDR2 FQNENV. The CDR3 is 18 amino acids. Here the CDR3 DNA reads TGTGCCAGCAGCCACCCGGGACAGCAAAAGACTTCCAATCAGCCCCAGCATTTT. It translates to CASSHPGQQKTSNQPQHF.

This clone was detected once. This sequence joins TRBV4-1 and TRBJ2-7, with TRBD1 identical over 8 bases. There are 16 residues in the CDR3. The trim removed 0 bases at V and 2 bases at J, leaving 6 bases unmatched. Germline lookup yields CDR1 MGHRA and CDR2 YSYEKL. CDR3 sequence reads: CASSQEGDRLPYEQYF. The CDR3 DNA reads TGCGCCAGCAGCCAAGAAGGGGACAGGTTACCCTACGAGCAGTACTTC.

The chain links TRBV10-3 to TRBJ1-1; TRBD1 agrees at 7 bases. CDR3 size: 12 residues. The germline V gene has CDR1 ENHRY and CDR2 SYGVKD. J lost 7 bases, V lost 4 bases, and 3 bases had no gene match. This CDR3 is CAISATGNEAFF. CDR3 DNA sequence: TGTGCCATCAGTGCGACAGGGAATGAAGCTTTCTTT.